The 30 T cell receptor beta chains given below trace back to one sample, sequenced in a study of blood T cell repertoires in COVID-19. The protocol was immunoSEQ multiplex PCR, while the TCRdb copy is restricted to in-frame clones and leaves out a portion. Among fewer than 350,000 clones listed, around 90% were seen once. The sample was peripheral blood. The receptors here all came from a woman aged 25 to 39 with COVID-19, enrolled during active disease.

CDR3 sequence: CASSLALPGLDYEQYF. The CDR3 DNA is TGTGCCAGCAGCTTAGCGCTTCCAGGGCTAGACTACGAGCAGTACTTC. The V gene is TRBV7-8, the J gene TRBJ2-7, with D perhaps TRBD1 (5 bases). V shed 0 bases and J shed 3 bases, with 15 bases lying between them. CDR3 size: 16 residues. CDR1 and CDR2 from the germline V gene are SGHVS and FQNEAQ.

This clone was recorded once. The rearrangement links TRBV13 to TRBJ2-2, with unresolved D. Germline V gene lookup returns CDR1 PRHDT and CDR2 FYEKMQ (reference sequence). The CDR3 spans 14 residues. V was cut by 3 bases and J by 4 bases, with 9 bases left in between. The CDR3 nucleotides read TGTGCCAGCAGCTTCGTCCACAGCACCGGGGAGCTGTTTTTT. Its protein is CASSFVHSTGELFF.

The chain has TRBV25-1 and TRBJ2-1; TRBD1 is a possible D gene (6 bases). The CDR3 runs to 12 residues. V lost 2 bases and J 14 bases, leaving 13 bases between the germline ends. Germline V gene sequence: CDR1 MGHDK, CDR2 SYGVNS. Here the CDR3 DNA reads TGTGCCAGCAGTGAACTGGTGACAGGCAAGTTCTTC. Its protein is CASSELVTGKFF.

The CDR3 loop is CASSGTGGASYEQYF. DNA of the CDR3: TGTGCCAGCAGCGGGACAGGGGGTGCATCCTACGAGCAGTACTTC. The chain joins TRBV5-4 to TRBJ2-7; 11 bases agree with TRBD1. With 4 bases clipped from V and 1 base from J, the junction kept 4 bases outside the gene matches. Germline assignment: CDR1 SGHNT and CDR2 YYREEE (reference sequence). The CDR3 spans 15 residues.

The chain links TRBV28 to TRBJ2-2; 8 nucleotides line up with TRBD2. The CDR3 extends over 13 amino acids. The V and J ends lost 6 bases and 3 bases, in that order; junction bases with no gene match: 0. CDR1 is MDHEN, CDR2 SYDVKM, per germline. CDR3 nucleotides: TGTGCCAGCAGCGGGAGGGACACCGGGGAGCTGTTTTTT. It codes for CASSGRDTGELFF.

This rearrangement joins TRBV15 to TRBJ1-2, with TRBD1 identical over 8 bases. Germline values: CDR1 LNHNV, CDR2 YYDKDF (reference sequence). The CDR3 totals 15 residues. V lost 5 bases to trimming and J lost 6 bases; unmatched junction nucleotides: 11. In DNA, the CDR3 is TGTGCCACCAGCGAGAACGGACAGGGTGGGGATGGCTACACCTTC. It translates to CATSENGQGGDGYTF.

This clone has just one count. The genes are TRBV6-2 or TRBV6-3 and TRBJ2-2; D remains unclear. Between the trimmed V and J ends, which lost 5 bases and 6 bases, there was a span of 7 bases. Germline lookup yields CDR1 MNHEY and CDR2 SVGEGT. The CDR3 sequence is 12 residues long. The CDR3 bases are TGTGCCAGCAGTCCCCAGTCCGGGGAGCTGTTTTTT. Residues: CASSPQSGELFF.

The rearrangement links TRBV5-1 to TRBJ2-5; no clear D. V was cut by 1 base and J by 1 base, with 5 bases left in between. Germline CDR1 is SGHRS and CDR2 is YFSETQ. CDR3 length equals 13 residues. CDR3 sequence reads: CASSLPSQETQYF. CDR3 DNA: TGCGCCAGCAGCTTGCCCAGCCAAGAGACCCAGTACTTC.

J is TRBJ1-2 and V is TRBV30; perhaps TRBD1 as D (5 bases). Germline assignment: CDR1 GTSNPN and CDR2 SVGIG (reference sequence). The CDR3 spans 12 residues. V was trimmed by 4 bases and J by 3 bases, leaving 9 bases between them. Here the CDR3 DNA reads TGTGCCTGGACCGACAGATACTATGGCTACACCTTC. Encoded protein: CAWTDRYYGYTF. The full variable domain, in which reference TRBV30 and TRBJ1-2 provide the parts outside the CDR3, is SQTIHQWPATLVQPVGSPLSLECTVEGTSNPNLYWYRQAAGRGLQLLFYSVGIGQISSEVPQNLSASRPQDRQFILSSKKLLLSDSGFYLCAWTDRYYGYTFGSGTRLTVV.

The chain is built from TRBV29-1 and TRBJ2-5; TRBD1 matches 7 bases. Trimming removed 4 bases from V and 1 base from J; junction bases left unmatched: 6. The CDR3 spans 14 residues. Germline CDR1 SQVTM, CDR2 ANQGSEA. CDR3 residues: CSVAGQAAQETQYF. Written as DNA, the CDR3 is TGCAGCGTTGCCGGACAGGCCGCCCAAGAGACCCAGTACTTC.

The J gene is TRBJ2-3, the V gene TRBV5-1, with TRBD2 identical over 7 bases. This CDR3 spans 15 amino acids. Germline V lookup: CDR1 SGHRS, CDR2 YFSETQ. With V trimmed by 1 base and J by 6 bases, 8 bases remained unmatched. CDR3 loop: CASSLSGGGVDTQYF. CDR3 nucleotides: TGCGCCAGCAGCTTGTCGGGAGGAGGCGTGGATACGCAGTATTTT.

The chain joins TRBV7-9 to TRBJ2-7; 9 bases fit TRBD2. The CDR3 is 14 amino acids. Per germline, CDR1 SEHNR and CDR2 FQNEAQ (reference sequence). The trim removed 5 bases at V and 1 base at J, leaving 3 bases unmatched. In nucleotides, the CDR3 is TGTGCCAGCAGCGGTACTAGCGGGTCCTACGAGCAGTACTTC. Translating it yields CASSGTSGSYEQYF.

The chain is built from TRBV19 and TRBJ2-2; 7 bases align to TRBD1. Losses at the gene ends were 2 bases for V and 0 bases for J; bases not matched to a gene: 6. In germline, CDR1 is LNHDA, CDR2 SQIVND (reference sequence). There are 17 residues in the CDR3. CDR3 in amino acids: CASSIRADRANTGELFF. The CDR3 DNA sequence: TGTGCCAGTAGTATAAGGGCCGACAGGGCGAACACCGGGGAGCTGTTTTTT. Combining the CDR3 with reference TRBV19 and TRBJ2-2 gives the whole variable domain DGGITQSPKYLFRKEGQNVTLSCEQNLNHDAMYWYRQDPGQGLRLIYYSQIVNDFQKGDIAEGYSVSREKKESFPLTVTSAQKNPTAFYLCASSIRADRANTGELFFGEGSRLTVL.

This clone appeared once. Written as DNA, the CDR3 is TGTGCCAGCAGCCACCCAGGGCTCTACGAGCAGTACTTC. Translation: CASSHPGLYEQYF. The rearrangement joins TRBV7-9 to TRBJ2-7; D is perhaps TRBD1 (5 bases). This CDR3 is built from 13 residues. Trimming took 5 bases from V and 3 from J, leaving 11 bases between them. The germline V gene encodes CDR1 SEHNR and CDR2 FQNEAQ (reference sequence).

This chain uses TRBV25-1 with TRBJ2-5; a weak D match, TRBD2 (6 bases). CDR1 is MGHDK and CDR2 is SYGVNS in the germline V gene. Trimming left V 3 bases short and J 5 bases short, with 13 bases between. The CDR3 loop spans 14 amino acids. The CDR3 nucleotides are TGTGCCAGCAGTGACTCGGGGGTCGCGGAGACCCAGTACTTC. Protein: CASSDSGVAETQYF.

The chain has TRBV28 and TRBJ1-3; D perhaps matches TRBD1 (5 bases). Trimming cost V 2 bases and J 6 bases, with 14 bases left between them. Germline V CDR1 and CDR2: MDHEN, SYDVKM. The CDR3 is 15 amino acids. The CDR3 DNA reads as TGTGCCAGCAGTTTAAGCCCAAAGGGGATAAACACCATATATTTT. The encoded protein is CASSLSPKGINTIYF.

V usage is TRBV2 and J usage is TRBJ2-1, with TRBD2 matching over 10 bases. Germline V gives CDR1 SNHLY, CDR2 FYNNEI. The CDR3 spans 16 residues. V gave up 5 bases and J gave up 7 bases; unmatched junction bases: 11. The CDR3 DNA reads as TGTGCCAGCAGTCTCATCGCTAGCGGGAGTAGGAATGAGCAGTTCTTC. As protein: CASSLIASGSRNEQFF.

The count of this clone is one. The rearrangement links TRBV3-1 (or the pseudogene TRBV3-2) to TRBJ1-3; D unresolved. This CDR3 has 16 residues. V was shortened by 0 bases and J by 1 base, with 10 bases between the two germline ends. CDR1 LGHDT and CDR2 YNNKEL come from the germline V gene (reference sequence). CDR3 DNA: TGTGCCAGCAGCCAAGAAGGCGGGTCTTCTGGAAACACCATATATTTT. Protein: CASSQEGGSSGNTIYF.

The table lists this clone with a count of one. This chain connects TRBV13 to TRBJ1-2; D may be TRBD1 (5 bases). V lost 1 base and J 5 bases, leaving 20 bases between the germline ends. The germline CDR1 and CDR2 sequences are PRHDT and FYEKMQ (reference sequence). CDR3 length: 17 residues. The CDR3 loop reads CASSLEVAPGGAYGYTF. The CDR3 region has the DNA TGTGCCAGCAGCTTAGAGGTAGCCCCTGGAGGGGCGTATGGCTACACCTTC.

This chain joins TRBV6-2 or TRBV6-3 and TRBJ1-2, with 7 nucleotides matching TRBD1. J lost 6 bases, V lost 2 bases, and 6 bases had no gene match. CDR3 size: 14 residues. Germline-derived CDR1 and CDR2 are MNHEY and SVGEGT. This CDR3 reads CASSYHTGVNGYTF. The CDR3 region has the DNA TGTGCCAGCAGTTACCATACAGGGGTGAATGGCTACACCTTC.

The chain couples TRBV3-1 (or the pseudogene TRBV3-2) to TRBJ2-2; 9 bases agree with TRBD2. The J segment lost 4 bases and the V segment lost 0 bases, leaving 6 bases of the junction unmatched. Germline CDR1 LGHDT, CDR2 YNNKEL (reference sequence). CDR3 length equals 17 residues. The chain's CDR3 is CASSQEGRGRATGELFF. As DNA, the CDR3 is TGTGCCAGCAGCCAAGAAGGGCGCGGGAGGGCCACCGGGGAGCTGTTTTTT.

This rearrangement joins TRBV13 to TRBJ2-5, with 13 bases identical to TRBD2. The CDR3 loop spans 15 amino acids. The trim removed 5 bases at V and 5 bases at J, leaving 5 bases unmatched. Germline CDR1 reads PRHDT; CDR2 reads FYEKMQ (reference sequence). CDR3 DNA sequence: TGTGCCAGCAGCCCCCGGACTAGCGGGAGTGAGACCCAGTACTTC. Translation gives CASSPRTSGSETQYF.

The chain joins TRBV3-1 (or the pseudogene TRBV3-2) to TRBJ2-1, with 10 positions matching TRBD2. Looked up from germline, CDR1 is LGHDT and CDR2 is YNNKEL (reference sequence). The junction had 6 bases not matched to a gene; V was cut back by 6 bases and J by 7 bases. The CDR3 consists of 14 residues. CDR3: CASRPSGRANEQFF. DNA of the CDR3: TGTGCCAGCAGACCAAGCGGGAGGGCTAATGAGCAGTTCTTC.

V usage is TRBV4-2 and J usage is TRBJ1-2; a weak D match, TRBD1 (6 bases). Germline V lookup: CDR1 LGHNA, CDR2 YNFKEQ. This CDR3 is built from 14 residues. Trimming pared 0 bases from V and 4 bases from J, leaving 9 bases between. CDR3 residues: CASSQERGFYGYTF. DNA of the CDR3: TGTGCCAGCAGCCAAGAAAGGGGGTTCTATGGCTACACCTTC.

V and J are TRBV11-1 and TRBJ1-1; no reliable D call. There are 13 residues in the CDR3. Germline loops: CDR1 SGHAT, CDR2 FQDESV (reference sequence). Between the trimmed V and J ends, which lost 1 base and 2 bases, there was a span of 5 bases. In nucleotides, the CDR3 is TGTGCCAGCAGCTTAGGGGCTAACACTGAAGCTTTCTTT. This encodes CASSLGANTEAFF.

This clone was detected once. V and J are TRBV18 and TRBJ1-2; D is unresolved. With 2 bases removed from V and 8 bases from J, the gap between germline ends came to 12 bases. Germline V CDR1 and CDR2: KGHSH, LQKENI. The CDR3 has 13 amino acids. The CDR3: CASSPMQDGGYTF. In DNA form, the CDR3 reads TGTGCCAGCTCACCAATGCAGGATGGGGGCTACACCTTC.

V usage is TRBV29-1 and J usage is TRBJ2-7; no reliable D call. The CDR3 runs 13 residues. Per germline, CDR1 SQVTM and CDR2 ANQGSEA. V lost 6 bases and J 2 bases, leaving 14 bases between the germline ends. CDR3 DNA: TGCAGCGTCTCAGGCGCCTCAACCTACGAGCAGTACTTC. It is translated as CSVSGASTYEQYF.

In DNA, the CDR3 is TGTGCCAGCACTACAGGACAGGGGGCTACAGATACGCAGTATTTT. Protein product: CASTTGQGATDTQYF. The chain has TRBV2 and TRBJ2-3; 11 bases match TRBD1. V lost 7 bases to trimming and J lost 3 bases; unmatched junction nucleotides: 6. CDR1 is SNHLY, CDR2 FYNNEI, per germline. There are 15 residues in the CDR3.

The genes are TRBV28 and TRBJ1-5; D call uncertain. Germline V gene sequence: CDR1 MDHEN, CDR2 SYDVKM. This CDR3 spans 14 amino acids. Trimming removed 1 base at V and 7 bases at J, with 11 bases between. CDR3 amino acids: CASSLLGDGQPQHF. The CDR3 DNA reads TGTGCCAGCAGTTTATTGGGAGACGGGCAGCCCCAGCATTTT.

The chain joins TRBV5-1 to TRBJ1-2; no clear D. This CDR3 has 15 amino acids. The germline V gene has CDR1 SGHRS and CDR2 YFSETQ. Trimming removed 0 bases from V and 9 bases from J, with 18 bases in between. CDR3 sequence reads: CASSLASSGFLSYTF. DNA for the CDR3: TGCGCCAGCAGCTTGGCCTCTTCCGGGTTTCTGAGCTACACCTTC.